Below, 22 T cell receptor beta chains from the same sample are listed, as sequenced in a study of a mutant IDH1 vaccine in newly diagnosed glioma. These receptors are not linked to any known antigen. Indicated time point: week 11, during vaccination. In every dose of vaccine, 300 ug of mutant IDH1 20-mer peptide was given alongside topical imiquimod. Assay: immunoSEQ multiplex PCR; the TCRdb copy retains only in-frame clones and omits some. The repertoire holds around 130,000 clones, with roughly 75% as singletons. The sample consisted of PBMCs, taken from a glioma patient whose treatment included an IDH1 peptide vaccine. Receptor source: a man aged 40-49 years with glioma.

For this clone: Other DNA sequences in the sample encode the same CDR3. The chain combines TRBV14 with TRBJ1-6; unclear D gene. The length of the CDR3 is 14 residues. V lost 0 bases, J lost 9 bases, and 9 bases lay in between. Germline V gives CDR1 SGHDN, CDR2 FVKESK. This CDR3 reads CASSQEGGPSPLHF. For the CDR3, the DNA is TGTGCCAGCAGCCAAGAGGGAGGACCTTCACCCCTCCACTTT.

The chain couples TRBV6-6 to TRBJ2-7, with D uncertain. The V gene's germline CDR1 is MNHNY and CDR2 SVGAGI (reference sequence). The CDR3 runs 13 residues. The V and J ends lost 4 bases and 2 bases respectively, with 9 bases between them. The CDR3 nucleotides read TGTGCCAGCAGTTGGAAGGCAACCTACGAGCAGTACTTC. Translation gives CASSWKATYEQYF.

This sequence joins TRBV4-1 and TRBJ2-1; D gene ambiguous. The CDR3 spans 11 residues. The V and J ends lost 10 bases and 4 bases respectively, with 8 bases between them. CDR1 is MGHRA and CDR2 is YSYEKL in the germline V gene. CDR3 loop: CATGRYNEQFF. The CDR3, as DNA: TGCGCCACCGGACGTTACAATGAGCAGTTCTTC.

The CDR3 sequence is CASSRHRDNQPQHF. The CDR3 nucleotides are TGTGCCAGCAGCCGACACAGGGACAATCAGCCCCAGCATTTT. The chain uses TRBV14 and TRBJ1-5, with D possibly matching TRBD1 (6 bases). Germline assignment: CDR1 SGHDN and CDR2 FVKESK. The CDR3 is 14 amino acids. Trimming stripped 4 bases from V and 3 bases from J, with 10 bases between. The variable domain in full, completed from reference TRBV14 and TRBJ1-5, reads EAGVTQFPSHSVIEKGQTVTLRCDPISGHDNLYWYRRVMGKEIKFLLHFVKESKQDESGMPNNRFLAERTGGTYSTLKVQPAELEDSGVYFCASSRHRDNQPQHFGDGTRLSIL.

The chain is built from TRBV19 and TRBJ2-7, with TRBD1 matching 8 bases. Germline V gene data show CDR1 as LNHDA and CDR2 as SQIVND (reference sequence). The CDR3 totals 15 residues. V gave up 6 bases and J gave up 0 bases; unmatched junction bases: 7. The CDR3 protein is CASSHPGQGSYEQYF. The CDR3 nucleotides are TGTGCCAGTAGCCATCCCGGACAGGGCTCCTACGAGCAGTACTTC.

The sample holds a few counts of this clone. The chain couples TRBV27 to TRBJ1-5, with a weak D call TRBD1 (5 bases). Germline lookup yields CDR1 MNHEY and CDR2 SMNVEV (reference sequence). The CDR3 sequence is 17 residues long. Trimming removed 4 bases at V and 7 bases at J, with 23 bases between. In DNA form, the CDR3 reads TGTGCCAGCAGTTCACAGGTACTGGGGGGTTCAATCCAGCCCCAGCATTTT. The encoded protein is CASSSQVLGGSIQPQHF.

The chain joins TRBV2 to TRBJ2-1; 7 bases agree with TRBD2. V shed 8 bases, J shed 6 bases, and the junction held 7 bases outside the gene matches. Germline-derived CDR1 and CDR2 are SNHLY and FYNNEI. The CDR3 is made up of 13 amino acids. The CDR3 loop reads CASGGDYPNEQFF. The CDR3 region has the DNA TGTGCCAGCGGGGGGGACTACCCCAATGAGCAGTTCTTC. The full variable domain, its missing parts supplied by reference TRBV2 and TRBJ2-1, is EPEVTQTPSHQVTQMGQEVILRCVPISNHLYFYWYRQILGQKVEFLVSFYNNEISEKSEIFDDQFSVERPDGSNFTLKIRSTKLEDSAMYFCASGGDYPNEQFFGPGTRLTVL.

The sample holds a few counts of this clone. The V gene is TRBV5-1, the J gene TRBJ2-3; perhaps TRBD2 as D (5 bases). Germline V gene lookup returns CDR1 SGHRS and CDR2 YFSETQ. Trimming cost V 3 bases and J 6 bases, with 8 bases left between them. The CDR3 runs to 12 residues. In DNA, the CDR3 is TGCGCCAGCAGCTGGGGAGCGGATACGCAGTATTTT. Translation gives CASSWGADTQYF.

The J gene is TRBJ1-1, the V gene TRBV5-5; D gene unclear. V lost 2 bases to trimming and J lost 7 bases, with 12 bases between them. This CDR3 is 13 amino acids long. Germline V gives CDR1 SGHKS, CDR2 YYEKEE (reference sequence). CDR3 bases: TGTGCCAGCAGCTTCGGAGAGGGCCTTGAAGCTTTCTTT. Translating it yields CASSFGEGLEAFF.

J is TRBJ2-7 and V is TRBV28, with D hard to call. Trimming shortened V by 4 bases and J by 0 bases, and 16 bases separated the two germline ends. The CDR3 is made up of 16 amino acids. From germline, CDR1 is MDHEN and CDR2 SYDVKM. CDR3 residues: CASSSPAARSSYEQYF. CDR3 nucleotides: TGTGCCAGCAGTTCCCCCGCAGCAAGGAGCTCCTACGAGCAGTACTTC.

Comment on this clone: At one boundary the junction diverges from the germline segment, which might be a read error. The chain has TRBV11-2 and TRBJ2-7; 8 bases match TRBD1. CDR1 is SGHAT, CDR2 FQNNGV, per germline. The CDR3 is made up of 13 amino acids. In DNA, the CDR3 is TGTGCCAGCAGCTTAAACCCACGGGACAGGTCGCACTTC. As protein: CASSLNPRDRSHF.

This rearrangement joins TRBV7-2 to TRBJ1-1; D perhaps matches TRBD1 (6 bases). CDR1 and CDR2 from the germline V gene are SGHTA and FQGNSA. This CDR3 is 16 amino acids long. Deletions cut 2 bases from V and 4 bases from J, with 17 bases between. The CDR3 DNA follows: TGTGCCAGCAGCTTAAAGTGGGGGGCAGGGGCCACTGAAGCTTTCTTT. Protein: CASSLKWGAGATEAFF.

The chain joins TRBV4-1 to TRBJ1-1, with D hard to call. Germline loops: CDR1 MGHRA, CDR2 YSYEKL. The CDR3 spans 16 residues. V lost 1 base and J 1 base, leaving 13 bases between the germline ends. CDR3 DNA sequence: TGCGCCAGCAGCCAAGGTCGAGCCAGGAGGAACACTGAAGCTTTCTTT. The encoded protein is CASSQGRARRNTEAFF.

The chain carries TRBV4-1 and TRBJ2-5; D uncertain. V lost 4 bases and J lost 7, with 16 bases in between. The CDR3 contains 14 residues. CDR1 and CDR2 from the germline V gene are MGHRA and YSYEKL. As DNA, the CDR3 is TGCGCCAGCAGCCTTTTGGGAATCGGTTCGACCCAGTACTTC. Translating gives CASSLLGIGSTQYF.

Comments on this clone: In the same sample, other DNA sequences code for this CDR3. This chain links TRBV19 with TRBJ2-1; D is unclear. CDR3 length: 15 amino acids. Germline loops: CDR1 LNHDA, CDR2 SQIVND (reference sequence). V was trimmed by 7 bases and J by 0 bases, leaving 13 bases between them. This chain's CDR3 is CASTTAESSYNEQFF. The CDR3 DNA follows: TGTGCCAGTACGACTGCCGAGAGCTCCTACAATGAGCAGTTCTTC.

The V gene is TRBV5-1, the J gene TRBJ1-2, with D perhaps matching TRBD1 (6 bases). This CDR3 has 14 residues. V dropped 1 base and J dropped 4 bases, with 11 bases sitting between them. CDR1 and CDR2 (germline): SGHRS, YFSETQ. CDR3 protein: CASSLTDRTYGYTF. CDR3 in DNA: TGCGCCAGCAGCTTGACTGACAGGACCTATGGCTACACCTTC. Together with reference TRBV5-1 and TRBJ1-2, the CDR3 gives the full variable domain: KAGVTQTPRYLIKTRGQQVTLSCSPISGHRSVSWYQQTPGQGLQFLFEYFSETQRNKGNFPGRFSGRQFSNSRSEMNVSTLELGDSALYLCASSLTDRTYGYTFGSGTRLTVV.

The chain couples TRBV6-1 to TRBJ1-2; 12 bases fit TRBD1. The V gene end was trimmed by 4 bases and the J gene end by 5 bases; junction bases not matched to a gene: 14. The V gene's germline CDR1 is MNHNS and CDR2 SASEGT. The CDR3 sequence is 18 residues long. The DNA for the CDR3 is TGTGCCAGCAGTGTTCGTCCCGGGACAGGGGGCAAGGGATATGGCTACACCTTC. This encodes CASSVRPGTGGKGYGYTF.

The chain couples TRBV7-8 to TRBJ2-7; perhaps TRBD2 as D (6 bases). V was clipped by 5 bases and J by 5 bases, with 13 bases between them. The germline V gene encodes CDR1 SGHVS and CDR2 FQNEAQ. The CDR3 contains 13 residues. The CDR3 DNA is TGTGCCAGCAGCCCGGGGGTCGGAGACGAGCAGTACTTC. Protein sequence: CASSPGVGDEQYF.

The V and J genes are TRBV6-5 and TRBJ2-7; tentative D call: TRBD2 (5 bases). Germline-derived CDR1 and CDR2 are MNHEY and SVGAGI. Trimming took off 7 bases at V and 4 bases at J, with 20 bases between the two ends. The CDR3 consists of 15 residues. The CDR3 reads CASNPDPHGVYEQYF. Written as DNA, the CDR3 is TGTGCCAGCAACCCGGACCCTCACGGGGTGTACGAGCAGTACTTC.

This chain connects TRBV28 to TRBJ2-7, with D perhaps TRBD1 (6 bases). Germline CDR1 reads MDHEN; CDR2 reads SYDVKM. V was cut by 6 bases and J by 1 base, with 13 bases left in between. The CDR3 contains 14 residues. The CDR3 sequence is CASSATGLSYEQYF. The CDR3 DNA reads TGTGCCAGCAGCGCTACAGGGCTTTCCTACGAGCAGTACTTC.

The CDR3 here is CASAQRTRDRLSYEQYF. The CDR3 DNA follows: TGCGCCAGTGCACAGCGTACCCGGGACAGGCTCTCCTACGAGCAGTACTTC. This rearrangement joins TRBV4-3 to TRBJ2-7; TRBD1 aligns across 8 bases. Looked up from germline, CDR1 is LGHNA and CDR2 is YSLEER. Trimming took 9 bases from V and 0 from J; bases not matched to a gene: 16. The CDR3 loop spans 17 amino acids.

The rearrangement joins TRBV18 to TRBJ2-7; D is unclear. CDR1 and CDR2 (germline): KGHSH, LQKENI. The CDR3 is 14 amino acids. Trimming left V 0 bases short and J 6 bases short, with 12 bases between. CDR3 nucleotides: TGTGCCAGCTCACCACCCGGTTCCCCCCTCGAGCAGTACTTC. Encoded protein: CASSPPGSPLEQYF.